The present entry profiles one T cell receptor beta chain with its context. CDR1 is MNHEY and CDR2 is SVGAGI in the germline V gene. Trimming cost V 4 bases and J 3 bases, with 6 bases left between them. This CDR3 is 12 amino acids long. These data are taken from a study of blood T cell repertoires in COVID-19. Study-wide context: The United States, Italy and Spain provided the acute and convalescent COVID-19 samples.

TCRdb keeps only in-frame clones here, not all; method: immunoSEQ multiplex PCR. This sample carries some 500,000 clones, roughly 90% of them seen once, and the ten largest clones take roughly 1.9%. Cohort 3 donors were reported recovered after two negative PCRs, clearance, or symptom resolution. The chain has TRBV6-5 and TRBJ1-1; D unresolved. The sequenced sample was PBMCs or T cells enriched from blood (not recorded which). This receptor was taken from a woman aged 35 to 49 who had recovered from COVID-19. The CDR3 protein is CASSSRYTEAFF. Here the CDR3 DNA reads TGTGCCAGCAGTTCGAGGTACACTGAAGCTTTCTTT.